A single T cell receptor (beta chain) is shown here with its context. This sample is drawn from a study of shared clonotypes between healthy human individuals. The CDR3 is 14 residues long. Germline CDR1 and CDR2: WNHNN and SYGVQD (reference sequence). Trimming stripped 10 bases from V and 7 bases from J, with 20 bases between. Method: immunoSEQ multiplex PCR; TCRdb's copy keeps in-frame clones and lacks some. The sample lists approximately 340,000 clones; roughly 70% were seen once. The TCR was taken from a man aged 30-40 years in good health. The chain recombines TRBV10-1 with TRBJ2-1; D remains ambiguous. The sequenced sample consisted of memory CD4+ T cells sorted from blood. Subset of the sample: CD45RA-negative fraction. The chain's CDR3 is CATSSGGAGNEQFF. CDR3 DNA sequence: TGCGCCACCTCCTCGGGTGGCGCTGGTAATGAGCAGTTCTTC.